This T cell receptor (beta chain) is from a study of T cell repertoires in cytomegalovirus infection. TCRdb passed the reads through MiXCR, listing each CDR3 protein once. The sample holds 60,000 to 75,000 distinct CDR3 sequences; just under 4% are singletons and the top ten take 22%. The CDR3 is 14 amino acids. The germline V gene encodes CDR1 SGHTA and CDR2 FQGNSA. With 5 bases removed from V and 0 bases from J, the gap between germline ends came to 8 bases. This clonotype has at least ten counts. Material: PBMCs. This chain joins TRBV7-2 and TRBJ2-4, with no clear D. This receptor was obtained from a human donor in good health (CMV status not recorded). Some clones in this sample may be carry-over from other donors' samples. The CDR3 DNA sequence: TGTGCCAGCAGCAATATGGTAGCCAAAAACATTCAGTACTTC. Translating it yields CASSNMVAKNIQYF.